Listed here are 29 T cell receptor beta chains from one sample, sequenced in a study of memory CD4+ T cells and cytomegalovirus serostatus. Repertoires were generated with immunoSEQ multiplex PCR, while TCRdb's copy carries only in-frame clones and drops some. The table records tens of thousands of clones, roughly four fifths of them present only once. The sort gate was single viable CD3+CD4+CD8-CD45RO+ cells for memory CD4+ T cells. Input material: memory CD4+ T cells from blood. All receptors come from an adult in good health and CMV-seropositive.

This clone was seen at least ten times. In DNA form, the CDR3 reads TGTGCCAGCAGCTTAGAGAGGGGTCAGCCCCAGCATTTT. This encodes CASSLERGQPQHF. V is TRBV7-8 and J is TRBJ1-5; maybe TRBD1 (5 bases). Germline values: CDR1 SGHVS, CDR2 FQNEAQ. This CDR3 is 13 amino acids long. Trimming pared 1 base from V and 6 bases from J, leaving 7 bases between.

CDR3 nucleotides: TGTGCCAGCAGCCAAGAGGGTGGGGACGGCTCCTACAATGAGCAGTTCTTC. This translates into CASSQEGGDGSYNEQFF. This chain uses TRBV4-2 with TRBJ2-1; D possibly matches TRBD1 or TRBD2 (5 bases each). The V end lost 0 bases, the J end lost 0 bases, and 12 bases lay between the germline ends. CDR3 length: 17 residues. CDR1 and CDR2 (germline): LGHNA, YNFKEQ.

This CDR3 is CASRPRQSYGYTF. CDR3 in DNA: TGTGCCAGCAGACCACGGCAGTCCTATGGCTACACCTTC. V and J are TRBV6-6 and TRBJ1-2; D not resolved. The CDR3 is 13 residues long. Germline-derived CDR1 and CDR2 are MNHNY and SVGAGI (reference sequence). V dropped 6 bases and J dropped 4 bases, with 12 bases sitting between them.

The chain has TRBV5-8 and TRBJ2-2, with D perhaps TRBD2 (5 bases). There are 15 residues in the CDR3. The V gene's germline CDR1 is SGHTS and CDR2 YDEGEE. V lost 4 bases and J 8 bases, leaving 18 bases between the germline ends. In DNA, the CDR3 is TGTGCCAGCAGCCTGTACTACGGAGGTCAGGGGGAGCTGTTTTTT. This sequence encodes CASSLYYGGQGELFF. The complete variable domain, with remaining parts taken from reference TRBV5-8 and TRBJ2-2, reads EAGVTQSPTHLIKTRGQQATLRCSPISGHTSVYWYQQALGLGLQFLLWYDEGEERNRGNFPPRFSGRQFPNYSSELNVNALELEDSALYLCASSLYYGGQGELFFGEGSRLTVL.

This chain uses TRBV5-1 with TRBJ1-6; no definite D call. The CDR3 extends over 14 amino acids. With 0 bases removed from V and 7 bases from J, the gap between germline ends came to 8 bases. Germline-derived CDR1 and CDR2 are SGHRS and YFSETQ. Written as DNA, the CDR3 is TGCGCCAGCAGCTTGGGGCAGCTGAATTCACCCCTCCACTTT. This sequence encodes CASSLGQLNSPLHF.

This clone has a single count. This rearrangement joins TRBV5-1 to TRBJ2-3; weak D call: TRBD2 (5 bases). The V end lost 4 bases, the J end lost 1 base, and 7 bases lay between the germline ends. Germline values: CDR1 SGHRS, CDR2 YFSETQ. This CDR3 is 13 amino acids long. The CDR3 loop is CASSTGGTDTQYF. In DNA, the CDR3 is TGCGCCAGCAGCACCGGGGGCACAGATACGCAGTATTTT.

This clone has more than one count but fewer than ten. Here the CDR3 DNA reads TGTGCCAGCAGCCCCCGACGGACGAACACTGAAGCTTTCTTT. It translates to CASSPRRTNTEAFF. The chain couples TRBV9 to TRBJ1-1, with D hard to call. V was clipped by 4 bases and J by 1 base, with 11 bases between them. CDR3 length: 14 amino acids. Germline V CDR1 and CDR2: SGDLS, YYNGEE.

This clone was detected a few times. The chain joins TRBV28 to TRBJ2-1; possible D gene TRBD2, 6 bases. CDR1 and CDR2 from the germline V gene are MDHEN and SYDVKM. The CDR3 has 15 amino acids. V was trimmed by 6 bases and J by 4 bases, leaving 16 bases between them. In nucleotides, the CDR3 is TGTGCCAGCAGAATCTTCCGTGCGGGATACAATGAGCAGTTCTTC. It specifies CASRIFRAGYNEQFF.

This clone showed up just a few times. This chain connects TRBV7-2 to TRBJ1-6; no clear D gene. The V gene's germline CDR1 is SGHTA and CDR2 FQGNSA. This CDR3 region has 13 residues. Between the trimmed V and J ends, which lost 3 bases and 10 bases, there was a span of 10 bases. CDR3 sequence reads: CASSLGVRSPLHF. CDR3 bases: TGTGCCAGCAGCTTGGGCGTTAGGTCACCCCTCCACTTT.

The rearrangement joins TRBV7-3 to TRBJ1-1, with TRBD1 as a possible D gene (5 bases). Trimming took off 5 bases at V and 5 bases at J, with 12 bases between the two ends. The CDR3 is made up of 13 amino acids. Germline V gene data show CDR1 as SGHTA and CDR2 as FQGTGA. The CDR3 region has the DNA TGTGCCAGCAGCGACTCCGGGGGAACTGAAGCTTTCTTT. Residues: CASSDSGGTEAFF.

The rearrangement links TRBV29-1 to TRBJ2-5; 8 positions match TRBD1. V was pared by 5 bases and J by 2 bases, with 1 base of the junction left unmatched. Germline lookup yields CDR1 SQVTM and CDR2 ANQGSEA. The CDR3 has 12 residues. For the CDR3, the DNA is TGCAGCGTTAGGACAGGGCAAGAGACCCAGTACTTC. Its protein is CSVRTGQETQYF.

V is TRBV6-1 and J is TRBJ1-1, with D perhaps TRBD1 (5 bases). The CDR3 totals 13 residues. Germline V lookup: CDR1 MNHNS, CDR2 SASEGT. V lost 5 bases and J lost 1, with 8 bases in between. The CDR3 region is CASSITGNTEAFF. The CDR3 DNA sequence: TGTGCCAGCAGTATCACAGGGAACACTGAAGCTTTCTTT.

There are a few counts of this clone. The chain employs TRBV5-6 and TRBJ2-3; D may be TRBD2 (6 bases). Trimming removed 7 bases at V and 0 bases at J, with 18 bases between. Germline V lookup: CDR1 SGHDT, CDR2 YYEEEE. This CDR3 is built from 16 residues. The DNA for the CDR3 is TGTGCCAGCGGAGGGGAAAGTGGATATAGCACAGATACGCAGTATTTT. It yields the protein CASGGESGYSTDTQYF. Filled out from reference TRBV5-6 and TRBJ2-3, the complete variable domain reads DAGVTQSPTHLIKTRGQQVTLRCSPKSGHDTVSWYQQALGQGPQFIFQYYEEEERQRGNFPDRFSGHQFPNYSSELNVNALLLGDSALYLCASGGESGYSTDTQYFGPGTRLTVL.

V is TRBV15 and J is TRBJ2-7; the D gene is possibly TRBD2 (6 bases). V was trimmed by 0 bases and J by 6 bases, leaving 18 bases between them. The CDR3 loop spans 16 amino acids. Germline V gene lookup returns CDR1 LNHNV and CDR2 YYDKDF (reference sequence). CDR3 residues: CATSRDMAGPTPEQYF. Written as DNA, the CDR3 is TGTGCCACCAGCAGAGATATGGCGGGACCGACTCCCGAGCAGTACTTC.

This clone was observed a handful of times. The chain has TRBV6-5 and TRBJ1-6, with TRBD1 identical over 7 bases. After removal of 6 bases from V and 7 bases from J, the junction contained 0 bases not matched to a gene. Germline V CDR1 and CDR2: MNHEY, SVGAGI. This CDR3 region has 12 residues. CDR3 DNA: TGTGCCAGCAGGGGACAGAATTCACCCCTCCACTTT. Its protein is CASRGQNSPLHF.

The chain couples TRBV2 to TRBJ2-3; D remains unclear. Looked up from germline, CDR1 is SNHLY and CDR2 is FYNNEI. This CDR3 spans 14 amino acids. V was pared by 5 bases and J by 2 bases, with 11 bases between. CDR3 loop: CASSKLPNTDTQYF. Written as DNA, the CDR3 is TGTGCCAGCAGTAAATTACCCAACACAGATACGCAGTATTTT. Full variable domain (rest looked up from reference TRBV2 and TRBJ2-3): EPEVTQTPSHQVTQMGQEVILRCVPISNHLYFYWYRQILGQKVEFLVSFYNNEISEKSEIFDDQFSVERPDGSNFTLKIRSTKLEDSAMYFCASSKLPNTDTQYFGPGTRLTVL.

In its sample, this clone was seen a few times. This chain connects TRBV5-4 to TRBJ2-3; a possible D gene is TRBD2 (5 bases). There are 15 residues in the CDR3. From germline, CDR1 is SGHNT and CDR2 YYREEE (reference sequence). V was trimmed by 4 bases and J by 4 bases, leaving 16 bases between them. The CDR3 loop reads CASSRDGLPSDTQYF. CDR3 sequence (DNA): TGTGCCAGCAGCAGAGACGGACTGCCTTCAGATACGCAGTATTTT.

The chain combines TRBV7-8 with TRBJ1-6; perhaps TRBD1 as D (6 bases). The V gene lost 4 bases and the J gene lost 3 bases, with 7 bases spanning the gap. Germline CDR1 reads SGHVS; CDR2 reads FQNEAQ. The CDR3 totals 14 residues. CDR3 sequence: CASSWTVYNSPLHF. CDR3 sequence (DNA): TGTGCCAGCAGCTGGACAGTCTATAATTCACCCCTCCACTTT.

The rearrangement links TRBV6-1 to TRBJ1-1; D call uncertain. Trimming removed 4 bases from V and 7 bases from J, with 16 bases in between. Per germline, CDR1 MNHNS and CDR2 SASEGT. The CDR3 loop spans 14 amino acids. The CDR3 nucleotides read TGTGCCAGCAGTGGCTCCGGGGTGTGGGGTGAAGCTTTCTTT. It codes for CASSGSGVWGEAFF.

The rearrangement uses TRBV18 and TRBJ2-7; TRBD1 aligns across 11 bases. The CDR3 contains 16 residues. Trimming took 0 bases from V and 6 from J; bases not matched to a gene: 7. The germline V gene has CDR1 KGHSH and CDR2 LQKENI. The CDR3 protein is CASSPPGDRGAGEQYF. CDR3 in DNA: TGTGCCAGCTCACCACCGGGGGACAGGGGGGCGGGCGAGCAGTACTTC.

By sample share, this clone is medium-sized. J is TRBJ2-1 and V is TRBV6-6, with TRBD1 as a possible D gene (5 bases). Deletions cut 5 bases from V and 0 bases from J, with 8 bases between. CDR1 is MNHNY, CDR2 SVGAGI, per germline (reference sequence). This CDR3 comprises 14 residues. The CDR3 sequence is CASSADISYNEQFF. As DNA, the CDR3 is TGTGCCAGCAGTGCGGACATCTCCTACAATGAGCAGTTCTTC.

The rearrangement joins TRBV7-2 to TRBJ2-7; tentative D call: TRBD1 (6 bases). This CDR3 is 16 amino acids long. Germline V gene data show CDR1 as SGHTA and CDR2 as FQGNSA. The V end lost 1 base, the J end lost 0 bases, and 13 bases lay between the germline ends. The CDR3 sequence is CASSLDGGTTSYEQYF. The CDR3 nucleotides read TGTGCCAGCAGCTTAGATGGGGGCACTACCTCCTACGAGCAGTACTTC. The full variable domain, in which reference TRBV7-2 and TRBJ2-7 provide the parts outside the CDR3, is GAGVSQSPSNKVTEKGKDVELRCDPISGHTALYWYRQSLGQGLEFLIYFQGNSAPDKSGLPSDRFSAERTGGSVSTLTIQRTQQEDSAVYLCASSLDGGTTSYEQYFGPGTRLTVT.

This clone was counted a few times. V usage is TRBV18 and J usage is TRBJ1-1; 9 nucleotides align to TRBD1. The CDR3 covers 13 residues. Trimming took 4 bases from V and 4 from J; bases not matched to a gene: 1. Germline CDR1 reads KGHSH; CDR2 reads LQKENI. DNA of the CDR3: TGTGCCAGCTCACTGGACAGGGGCACTGAAGCTTTCTTT. This sequence encodes CASSLDRGTEAFF.

V gene TRBV6-6 combines with J gene TRBJ1-5; D might be TRBD1 (5 bases). Germline CDR1 is MNHNY and CDR2 is SVGAGI (reference sequence). The CDR3 contains 14 residues. Trimming pared 2 bases from V and 3 bases from J, leaving 8 bases between. In DNA, the CDR3 is TGTGCCAGCAGTTACAAGGGGCTCAATCAGCCCCAGCATTTT. Its protein product is CASSYKGLNQPQHF.

V gene TRBV12-1 combines with J gene TRBJ2-5; the table's TRBD2 call for D was not verified on the DNA. TRBV12-1 is classified as a pseudogene. CDR3 length equals 16 residues. The CDR3 loop is CASLDGCLAVEETQYF. Written as DNA, the CDR3 is TGTGCCAGCTTGGATGGGTGTCTAGCGGTCGAGGAGACCCAGTACTTC.

In the case of this clone: Other DNA sequences of this sample code for an identical CDR3. The gene calls are TRBV18 and TRBJ1-1; unclear D gene. V lost 2 bases, J lost 1 base, and 5 bases lay in between. CDR1 is KGHSH, CDR2 LQKENI, per germline. The CDR3 is 13 amino acids. Here the CDR3 DNA reads TGTGCCAGCTCACCAGGTACGAACACTGAAGCTTTCTTT. Translation: CASSPGTNTEAFF.

The chain joins TRBV7-2 to TRBJ1-2; D might be TRBD1 (5 bases). This CDR3 comprises 14 residues. Trimming stripped 5 bases from V and 2 bases from J, with 12 bases between. Germline V gives CDR1 SGHTA, CDR2 FQGNSA. The CDR3 protein is CASSPSGLNYGYTF. The CDR3 bases are TGTGCCAGCAGCCCTTCAGGGTTAAACTATGGCTACACCTTC.

The rearrangement uses TRBV7-8 and TRBJ2-5; 8 bases are a match to TRBD2. Germline values: CDR1 SGHVS, CDR2 FQNEAQ. The CDR3 contains 16 residues. V was clipped by 1 base and J by 2 bases; unmatched bases: 6. The CDR3 spells CASSLGGGPFQETQYF. CDR3 coding DNA: TGTGCCAGCAGCTTAGGCGGGGGGCCGTTTCAAGAGACCCAGTACTTC.

The chain has TRBV6-1 and TRBJ2-5, with D unresolved. This CDR3 spans 14 amino acids. Per germline, CDR1 MNHNS and CDR2 SASEGT. V was trimmed by 4 bases and J by 2 bases, leaving 11 bases between them. The CDR3 here is CASSAGIEQETQYF. The CDR3 DNA is TGTGCCAGCAGTGCCGGAATAGAACAAGAGACCCAGTACTTC.